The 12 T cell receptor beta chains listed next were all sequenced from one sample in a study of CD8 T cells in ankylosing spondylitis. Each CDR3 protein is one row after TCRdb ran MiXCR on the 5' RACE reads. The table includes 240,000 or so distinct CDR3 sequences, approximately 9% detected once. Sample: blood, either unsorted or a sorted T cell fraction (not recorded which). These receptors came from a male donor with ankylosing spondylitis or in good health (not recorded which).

The CDR3 bases are TGTGCCAGCAGTTATTGGGAGACGCCTTTCAACGGCTTGACGCAGTATTTT. Amino acids: CASSYWETPFNGLTQYF. The genes are TRBV6-2 or TRBV6-3 and TRBJ2-3; weak D call: TRBD2 (5 bases). CDR1 and CDR2 from the germline V gene are MNHEY and SVGEGT. V was shortened by 3 bases and J by 9 bases, with 25 bases between the two germline ends. The CDR3 spans 17 residues.

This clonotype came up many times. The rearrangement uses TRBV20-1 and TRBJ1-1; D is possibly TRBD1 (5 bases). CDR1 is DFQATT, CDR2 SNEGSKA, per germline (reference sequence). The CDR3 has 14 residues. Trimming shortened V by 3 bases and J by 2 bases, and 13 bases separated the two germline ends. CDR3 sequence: CSASRQRANTEAFF. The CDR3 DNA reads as TGCAGTGCTAGCAGACAGAGGGCTAACACTGAAGCTTTCTTT.

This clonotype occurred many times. CDR3 sequence: CASSLTVNTEAFF. CDR3 DNA sequence: TGCGCCAGCAGCTTGACGGTGAACACTGAAGCTTTCTTT. The rearrangement joins TRBV5-1 to TRBJ1-1; unclear D gene. The CDR3 is made up of 13 amino acids. From germline, CDR1 is SGHRS and CDR2 YFSETQ. V gave up 1 base and J gave up 0 bases, with 4 bases separating them.

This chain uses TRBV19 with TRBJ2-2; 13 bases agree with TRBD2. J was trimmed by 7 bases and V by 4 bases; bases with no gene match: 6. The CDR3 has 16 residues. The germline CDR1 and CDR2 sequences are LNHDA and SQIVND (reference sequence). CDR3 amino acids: CASSRPTSGRNGELFF. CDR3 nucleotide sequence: TGTGCCAGTAGTAGGCCGACTAGCGGGAGGAACGGGGAGCTGTTTTTT.

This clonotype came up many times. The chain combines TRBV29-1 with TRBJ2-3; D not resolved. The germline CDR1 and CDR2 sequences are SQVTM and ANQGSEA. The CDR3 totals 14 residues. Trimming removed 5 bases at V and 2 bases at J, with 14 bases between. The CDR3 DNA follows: TGCAGCGTTCCCCCGAGTAGCCTCACAGATACGCAGTATTTT. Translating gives CSVPPSSLTDTQYF.

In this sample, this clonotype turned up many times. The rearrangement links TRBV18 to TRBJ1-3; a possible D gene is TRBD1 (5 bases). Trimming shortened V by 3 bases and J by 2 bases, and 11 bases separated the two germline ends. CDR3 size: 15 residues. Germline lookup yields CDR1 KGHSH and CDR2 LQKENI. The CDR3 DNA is TGTGCCAGCTCACCTGCGTGGGGGACTGGAAACACCATATATTTT. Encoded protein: CASSPAWGTGNTIYF.

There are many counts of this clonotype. The CDR3 DNA follows: TGTGCCAGCAGTTACGTCGGCGGGGGACCTGATACGCAGTATTTT. It encodes CASSYVGGGPDTQYF. The chain uses TRBV6-5 and TRBJ2-3; 7 bases are shared with TRBD2. Per the germline V gene, CDR1 is MNHEY and CDR2 is SVGAGI. The CDR3 is 15 residues long. With 2 bases clipped from V and 6 bases from J, the junction kept 8 bases outside the gene matches.

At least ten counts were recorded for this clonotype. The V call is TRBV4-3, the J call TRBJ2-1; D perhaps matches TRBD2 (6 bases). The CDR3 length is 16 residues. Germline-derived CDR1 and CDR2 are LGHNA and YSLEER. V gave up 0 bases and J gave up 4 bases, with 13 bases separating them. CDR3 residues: CASSQERLVVYNEQFF. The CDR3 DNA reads TGCGCCAGCAGCCAAGAACGACTAGTAGTTTACAATGAGCAGTTCTTC.

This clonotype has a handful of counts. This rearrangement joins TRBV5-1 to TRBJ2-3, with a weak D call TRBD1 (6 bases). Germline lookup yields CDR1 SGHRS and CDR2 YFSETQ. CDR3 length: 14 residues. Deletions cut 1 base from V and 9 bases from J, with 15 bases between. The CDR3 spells CASSLLQGPETQYF. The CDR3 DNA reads TGCGCCAGCAGCTTGTTACAGGGACCTGAGACGCAGTATTTT.

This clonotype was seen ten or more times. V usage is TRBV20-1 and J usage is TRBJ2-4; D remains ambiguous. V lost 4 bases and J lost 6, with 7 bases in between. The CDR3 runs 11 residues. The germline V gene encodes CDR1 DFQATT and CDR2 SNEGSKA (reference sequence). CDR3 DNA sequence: TGCAGTGCTACTATGGGAAACATTCAGTACTTC. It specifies CSATMGNIQYF.

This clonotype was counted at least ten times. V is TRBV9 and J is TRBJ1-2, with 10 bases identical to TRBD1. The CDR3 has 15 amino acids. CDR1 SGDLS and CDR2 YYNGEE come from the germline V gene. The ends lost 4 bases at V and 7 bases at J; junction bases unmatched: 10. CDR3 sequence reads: CASSRETGGGGGYTF. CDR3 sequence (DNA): TGTGCCAGCAGCCGCGAGACAGGGGGCGGCGGTGGCTACACCTTC.

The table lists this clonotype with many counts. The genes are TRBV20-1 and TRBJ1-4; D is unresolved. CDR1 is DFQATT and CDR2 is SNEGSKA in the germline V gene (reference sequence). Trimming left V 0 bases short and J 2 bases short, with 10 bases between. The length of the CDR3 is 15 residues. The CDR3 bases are TGCAGTGCTAGAGATAAGAGGATGACTAATGAAAAACTGTTTTTT. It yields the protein CSARDKRMTNEKLFF.